The 2 T cell receptor beta chains listed next were all sequenced from one sample in a study of neurological immune-mediated disorders. TCRdb ran MiXCR on the 5' RACE reads and lists one entry per CDR3 protein. The repertoire has about 70,000 distinct CDR3 sequences, about 3% of them found once; the top ten carry about 5%. The sequenced material came from PBMCs. The receptors shown here come from a woman between 50 and 59 years old with multiple sclerosis.

This clonotype came up many times. The chain recombines TRBV20-1 with TRBJ2-7; 8 bases fit TRBD1. CDR1 and CDR2 from the germline V gene are DFQATT and SNEGSKA (reference sequence). This CDR3 has 15 residues. V shed 5 bases, J shed 2 bases, and the junction held 11 bases outside the gene matches. The chain's CDR3 is CSAADRVGLPYEQYF. The CDR3 DNA reads TGCAGTGCTGCGGACAGGGTAGGGTTACCCTACGAGCAGTACTTC.

There are many counts of this clonotype. V is TRBV6-5 and J is TRBJ2-6; D is undetermined. CDR1 is MNHEY, CDR2 SVGAGI, per germline. The CDR3 contains 15 residues. Trimming left V 2 bases short and J 6 bases short, with 11 bases between. The DNA for the CDR3 is TGTGCCAGCAGTTACCAGAGCTCCCTGGCCAACGTCCTGACTTTC. This encodes CASSYQSSLANVLTF.